This TCR beta chain originates from a study of OX40 agonist ivuxolimab in advanced cancers. Study at large: With a range of roughly 23 to 85, age averaged approximately 60 years, and around 83% were male. Partial responses were recorded for three patients, including one with hepatocellular carcinoma and two with cutaneous melanoma. Study observations and caveats: By week 6 at 0.1 to 3.0 mg/kg, blood CD4+ and CD8+ T cells had expanded clonally.

The protocol was immunoSEQ multiplex PCR, while the TCRdb copy is restricted to in-frame clones and leaves out a portion. The sample lists some 57,000 clones; around 89% were seen once. Remarks on this clone: Its antigen remains unidentified.

There are 12 residues in the CDR3. The V gene's germline CDR1 is SGHRS and CDR2 YFSETQ. V shed 0 bases and J shed 6 bases, with 5 bases lying between them. Here the sequenced sample was CD4+ or CD8+ T cells sorted from blood, taken in a trial of the OX40 agonist ivuxolimab. This clonotype was obtained from an adult with an advanced solid tumor such as melanoma, head and neck, liver or kidney cancer. The gene calls are TRBV5-1 and TRBJ2-3; no clear D gene. The CDR3 nucleotides are TGCGCCAGCAGCTTGGTGTTGGATACGCAGTATTTT. Amino acid sequence: CASSLVLDTQYF.